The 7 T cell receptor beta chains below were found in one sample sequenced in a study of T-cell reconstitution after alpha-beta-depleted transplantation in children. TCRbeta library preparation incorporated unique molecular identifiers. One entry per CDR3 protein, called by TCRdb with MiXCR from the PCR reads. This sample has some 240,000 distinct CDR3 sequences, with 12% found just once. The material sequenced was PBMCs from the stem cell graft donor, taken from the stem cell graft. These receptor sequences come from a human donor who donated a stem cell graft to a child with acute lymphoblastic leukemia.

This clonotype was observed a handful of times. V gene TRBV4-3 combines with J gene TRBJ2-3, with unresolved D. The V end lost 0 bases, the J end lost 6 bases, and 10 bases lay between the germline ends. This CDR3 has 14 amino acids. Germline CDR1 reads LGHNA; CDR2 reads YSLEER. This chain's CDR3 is CASSQDRAPDTQYF. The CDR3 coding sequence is TGCGCCAGCAGCCAAGATAGGGCACCGGATACGCAGTATTTT.

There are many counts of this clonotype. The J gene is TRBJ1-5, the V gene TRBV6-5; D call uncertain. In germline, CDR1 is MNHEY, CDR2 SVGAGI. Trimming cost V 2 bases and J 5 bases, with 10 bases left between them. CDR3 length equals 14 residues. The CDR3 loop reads CASSYDIRYQPQHF. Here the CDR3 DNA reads TGTGCCAGCAGTTACGACATACGTTATCAGCCCCAGCATTTT.

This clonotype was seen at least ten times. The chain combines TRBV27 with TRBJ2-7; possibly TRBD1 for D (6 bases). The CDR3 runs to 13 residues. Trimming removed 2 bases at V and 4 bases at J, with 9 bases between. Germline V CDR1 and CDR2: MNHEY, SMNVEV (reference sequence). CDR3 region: CASSLRGGYEQYF. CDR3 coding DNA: TGTGCCAGCAGTTTAAGAGGGGGATACGAGCAGTACTTC.

As DNA, the CDR3 is TGCAGCGTTGAATCAGGAGATGGCTACACCTTC. It specifies CSVESGDGYTF. The gene calls are TRBV29-1 and TRBJ1-2; D unclear. Trimming removed 2 bases at V and 6 bases at J, with 7 bases between. The V gene's germline CDR1 is SQVTM and CDR2 ANQGSEA. The CDR3 contains 11 residues.

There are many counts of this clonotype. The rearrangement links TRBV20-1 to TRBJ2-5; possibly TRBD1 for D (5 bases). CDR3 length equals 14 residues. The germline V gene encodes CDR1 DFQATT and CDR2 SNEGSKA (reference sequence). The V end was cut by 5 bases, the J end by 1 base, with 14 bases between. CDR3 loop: CSAAQGPTQETQYF. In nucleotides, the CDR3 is TGCAGTGCTGCTCAGGGTCCGACCCAAGAGACCCAGTACTTC.

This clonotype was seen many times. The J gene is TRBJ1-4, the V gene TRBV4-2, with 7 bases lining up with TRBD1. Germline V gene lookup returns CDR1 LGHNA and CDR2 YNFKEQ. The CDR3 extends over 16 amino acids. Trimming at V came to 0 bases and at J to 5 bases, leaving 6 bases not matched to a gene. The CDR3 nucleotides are TGTGCCAGCAGCCAAGATCCGGGACAGAGGAATGAAAAACTGTTTTTT. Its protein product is CASSQDPGQRNEKLFF.

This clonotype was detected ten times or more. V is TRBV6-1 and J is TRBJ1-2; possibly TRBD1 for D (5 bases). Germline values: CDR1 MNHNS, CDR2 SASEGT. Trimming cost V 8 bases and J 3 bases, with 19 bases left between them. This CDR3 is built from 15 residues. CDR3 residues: CASRGTLGEDYGYTF. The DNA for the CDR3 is TGTGCCAGCCGAGGGACCCTCGGGGAGGACTATGGCTACACCTTC.